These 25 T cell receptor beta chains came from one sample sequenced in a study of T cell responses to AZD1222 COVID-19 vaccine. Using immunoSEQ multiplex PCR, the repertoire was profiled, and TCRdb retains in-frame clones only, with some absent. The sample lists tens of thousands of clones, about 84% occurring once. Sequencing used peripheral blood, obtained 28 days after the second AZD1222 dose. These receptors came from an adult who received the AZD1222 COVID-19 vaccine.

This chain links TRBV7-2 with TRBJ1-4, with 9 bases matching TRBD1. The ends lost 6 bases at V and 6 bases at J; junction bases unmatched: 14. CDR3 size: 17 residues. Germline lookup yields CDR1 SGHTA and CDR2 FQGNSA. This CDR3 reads CASSLSPYRGRDEKLFF. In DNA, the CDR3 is TGTGCCAGCAGTTTATCTCCTTACAGGGGGCGCGATGAAAAACTGTTTTTT. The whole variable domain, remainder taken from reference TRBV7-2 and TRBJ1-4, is GAGVSQSPSNKVTEKGKDVELRCDPISGHTALYWYRQSLGQGLEFLIYFQGNSAPDKSGLPSDRFSAERTGGSVSTLTIQRTQQEDSAVYLCASSLSPYRGRDEKLFFGSGTQLSVL.

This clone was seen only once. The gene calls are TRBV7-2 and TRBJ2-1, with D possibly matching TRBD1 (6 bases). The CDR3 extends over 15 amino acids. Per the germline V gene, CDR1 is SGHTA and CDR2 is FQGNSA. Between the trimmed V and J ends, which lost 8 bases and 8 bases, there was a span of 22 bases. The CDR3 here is CASGIKGDPRDEQFF. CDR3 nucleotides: TGTGCCAGCGGAATTAAGGGGGACCCCCGAGATGAGCAGTTCTTC. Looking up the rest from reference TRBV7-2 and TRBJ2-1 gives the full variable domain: GAGVSQSPSNKVTEKGKDVELRCDPISGHTALYWYRQSLGQGLEFLIYFQGNSAPDKSGLPSDRFSAERTGGSVSTLTIQRTQQEDSAVYLCASGIKGDPRDEQFFGPGTRLTVL.

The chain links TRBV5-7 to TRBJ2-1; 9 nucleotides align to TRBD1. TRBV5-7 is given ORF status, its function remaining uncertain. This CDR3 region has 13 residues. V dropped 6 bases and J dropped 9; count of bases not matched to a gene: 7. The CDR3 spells CASMRTGDVEQFF. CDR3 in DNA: TGTGCCAGCATGAGGACAGGGGACGTTGAGCAGTTCTTC.

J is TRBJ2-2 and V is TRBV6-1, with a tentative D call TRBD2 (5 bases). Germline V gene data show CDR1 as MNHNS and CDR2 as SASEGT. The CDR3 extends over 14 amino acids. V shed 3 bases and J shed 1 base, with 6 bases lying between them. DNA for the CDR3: TGTGCCAGCAGTGACGGAGGGAACACCGGGGAGCTGTTTTTT. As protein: CASSDGGNTGELFF.

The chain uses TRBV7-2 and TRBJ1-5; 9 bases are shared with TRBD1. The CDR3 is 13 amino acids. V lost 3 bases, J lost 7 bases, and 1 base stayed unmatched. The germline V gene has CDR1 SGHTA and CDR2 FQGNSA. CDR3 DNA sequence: TGTGCCAGCAGCTTGGGACAGGGCCAGCCCCAGCATTTT. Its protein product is CASSLGQGQPQHF.

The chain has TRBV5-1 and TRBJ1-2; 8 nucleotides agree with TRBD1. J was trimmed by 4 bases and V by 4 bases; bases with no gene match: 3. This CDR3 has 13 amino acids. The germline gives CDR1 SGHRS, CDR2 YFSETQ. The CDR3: CASSQDRAYGYTF. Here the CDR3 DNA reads TGCGCCAGCAGCCAGGACAGGGCCTATGGCTACACCTTC.

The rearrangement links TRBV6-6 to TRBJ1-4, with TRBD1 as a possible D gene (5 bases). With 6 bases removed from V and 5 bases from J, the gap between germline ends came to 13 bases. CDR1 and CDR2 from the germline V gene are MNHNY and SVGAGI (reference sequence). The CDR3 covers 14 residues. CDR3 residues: CASRTIDRNEKLFF. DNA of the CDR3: TGTGCCAGCAGAACAATAGACAGAAATGAAAAACTGTTTTTT.

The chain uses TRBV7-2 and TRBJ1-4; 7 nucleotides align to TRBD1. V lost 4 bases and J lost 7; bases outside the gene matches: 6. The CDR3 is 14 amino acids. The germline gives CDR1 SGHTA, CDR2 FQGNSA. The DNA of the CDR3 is TGTGCCAGCAGCTCTCCAACAGGGGCTGAAAAACTGTTTTTT. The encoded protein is CASSSPTGAEKLFF.

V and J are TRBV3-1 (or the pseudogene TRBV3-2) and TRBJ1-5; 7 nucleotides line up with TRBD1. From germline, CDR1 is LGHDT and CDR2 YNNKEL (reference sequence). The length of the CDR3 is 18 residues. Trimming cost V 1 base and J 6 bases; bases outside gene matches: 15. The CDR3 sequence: CASSQGGASTGLGQPQHF. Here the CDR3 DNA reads TGTGCCAGCAGCCAAGGGGGGGCCTCGACAGGGCTGGGTCAGCCCCAGCATTTT.

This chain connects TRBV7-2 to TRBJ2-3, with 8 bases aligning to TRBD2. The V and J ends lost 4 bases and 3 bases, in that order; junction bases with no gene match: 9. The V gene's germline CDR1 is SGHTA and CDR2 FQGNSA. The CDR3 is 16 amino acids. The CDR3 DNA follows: TGTGCCAGCAGCTCAACCGGGACTAGTATGACAGATACGCAGTATTTT. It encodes CASSSTGTSMTDTQYF.

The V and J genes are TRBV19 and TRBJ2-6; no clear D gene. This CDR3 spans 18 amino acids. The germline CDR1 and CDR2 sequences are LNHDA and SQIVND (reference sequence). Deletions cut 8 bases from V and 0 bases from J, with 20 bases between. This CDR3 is CASQSPGYQSSGANVLTF. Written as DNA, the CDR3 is TGTGCCAGTCAGTCCCCAGGCTACCAGAGCTCTGGGGCCAACGTCCTGACTTTC.

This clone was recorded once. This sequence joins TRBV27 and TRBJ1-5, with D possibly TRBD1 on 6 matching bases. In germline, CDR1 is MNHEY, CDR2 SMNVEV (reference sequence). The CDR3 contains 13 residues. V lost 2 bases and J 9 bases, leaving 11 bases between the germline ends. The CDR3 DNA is TGTGCCAGCAGTTTAGGCCCAGGGGTGCCCCAGCATTTT. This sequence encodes CASSLGPGVPQHF.

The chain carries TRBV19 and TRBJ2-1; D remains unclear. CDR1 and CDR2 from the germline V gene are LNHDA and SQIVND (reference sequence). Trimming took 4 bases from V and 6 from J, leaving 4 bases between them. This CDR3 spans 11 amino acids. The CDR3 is CASSRGNEQFF. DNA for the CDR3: TGTGCCAGTAGTAGGGGCAATGAGCAGTTCTTC.

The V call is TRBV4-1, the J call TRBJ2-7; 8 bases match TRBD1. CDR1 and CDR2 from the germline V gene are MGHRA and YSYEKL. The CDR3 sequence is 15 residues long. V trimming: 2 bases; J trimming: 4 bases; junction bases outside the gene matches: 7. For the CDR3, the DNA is TGCGCCAGCAGCCAAAGACAGGGGCGAGAATACGAGCAGTACTTC. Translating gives CASSQRQGREYEQYF.

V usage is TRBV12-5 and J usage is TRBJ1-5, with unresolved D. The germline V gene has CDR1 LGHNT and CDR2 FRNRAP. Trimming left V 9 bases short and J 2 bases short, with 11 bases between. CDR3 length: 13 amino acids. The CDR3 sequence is CASAKEGNQPQHF. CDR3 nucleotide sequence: TGTGCTAGCGCTAAGGAGGGCAATCAGCCCCAGCATTTT.

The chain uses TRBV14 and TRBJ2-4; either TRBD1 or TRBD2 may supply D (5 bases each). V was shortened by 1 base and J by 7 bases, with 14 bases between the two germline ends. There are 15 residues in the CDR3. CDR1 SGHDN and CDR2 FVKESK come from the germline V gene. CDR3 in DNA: TGTGCCAGCAGCCAAGGATCAGCGTGGGGGAACATTCAGTACTTC. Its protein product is CASSQGSAWGNIQYF.

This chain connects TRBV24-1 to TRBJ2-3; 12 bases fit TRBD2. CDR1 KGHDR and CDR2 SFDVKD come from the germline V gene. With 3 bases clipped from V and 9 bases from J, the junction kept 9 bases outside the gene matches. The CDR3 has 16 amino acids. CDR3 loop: CATSDRSSSGGATQYF. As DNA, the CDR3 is TGTGCCACCAGTGATCGGTCGTCTAGCGGGGGGGCCACGCAGTATTTT.

The chain's CDR3 is CASSEGQGARETQYF. The CDR3, as DNA: TGTGCCAGCAGCGAGGGACAGGGGGCTAGGGAGACCCAGTACTTC. The rearrangement joins TRBV9 to TRBJ2-5, with 12 bases fitting TRBD1. Per germline, CDR1 SGDLS and CDR2 YYNGEE. After removal of 3 bases from V and 5 bases from J, the junction contained 5 bases not matched to a gene. The CDR3 covers 15 residues.

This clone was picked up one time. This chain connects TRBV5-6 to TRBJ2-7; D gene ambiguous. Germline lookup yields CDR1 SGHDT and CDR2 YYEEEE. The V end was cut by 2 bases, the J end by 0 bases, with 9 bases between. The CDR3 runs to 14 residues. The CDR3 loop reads CASSFPTASYEQYV. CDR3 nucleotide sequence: TGTGCCAGCAGCTTCCCTACAGCCTCCTACGAGCAGTACGTC.

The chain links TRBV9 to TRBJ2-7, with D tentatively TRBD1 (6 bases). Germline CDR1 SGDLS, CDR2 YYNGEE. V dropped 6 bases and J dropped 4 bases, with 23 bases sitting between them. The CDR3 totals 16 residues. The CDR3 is CASNAPGAVPVYEQYV. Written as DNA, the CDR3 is TGTGCCAGCAACGCACCAGGGGCAGTACCAGTATACGAGCAGTACGTC.

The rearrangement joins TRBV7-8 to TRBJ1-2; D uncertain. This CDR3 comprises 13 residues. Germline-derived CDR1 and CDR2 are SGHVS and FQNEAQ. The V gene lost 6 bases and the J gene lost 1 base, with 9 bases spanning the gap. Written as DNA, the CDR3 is TGTGCCAGCAGACCAGTCCATAACTATGGCTACACCTTC. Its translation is CASRPVHNYGYTF.

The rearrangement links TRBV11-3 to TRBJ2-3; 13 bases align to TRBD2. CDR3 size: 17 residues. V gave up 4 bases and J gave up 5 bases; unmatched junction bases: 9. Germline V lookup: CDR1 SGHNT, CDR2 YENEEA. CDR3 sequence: CASSSRLAGGQVDTQYF. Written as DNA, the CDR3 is TGTGCCAGCAGCTCGAGACTAGCGGGAGGTCAGGTAGATACGCAGTATTTT.

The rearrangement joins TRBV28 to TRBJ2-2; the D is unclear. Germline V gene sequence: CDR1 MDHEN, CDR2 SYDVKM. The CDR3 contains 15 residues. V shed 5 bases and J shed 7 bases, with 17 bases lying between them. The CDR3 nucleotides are TGTGCCAGCAGTCCACTCTGGGGATTGGGCGGGGAGCTGTTTTTT. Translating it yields CASSPLWGLGGELFF.

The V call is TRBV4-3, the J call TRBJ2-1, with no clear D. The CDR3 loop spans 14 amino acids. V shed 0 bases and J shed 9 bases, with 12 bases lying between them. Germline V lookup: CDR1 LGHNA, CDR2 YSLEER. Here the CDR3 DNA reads TGCGCCAGCAGCCAAGAGGCGGCCAAGGGTGAGCAGTTCTTC. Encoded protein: CASSQEAAKGEQFF.

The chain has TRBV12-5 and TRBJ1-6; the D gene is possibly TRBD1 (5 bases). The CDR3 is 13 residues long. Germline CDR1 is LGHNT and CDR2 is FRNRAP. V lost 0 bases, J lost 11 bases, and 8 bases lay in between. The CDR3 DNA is TGTGCTAGTGGTTTGGTAGGGACGGCACCCCTCCACTTT. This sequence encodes CASGLVGTAPLHF. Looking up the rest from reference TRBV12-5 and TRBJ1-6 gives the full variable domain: DARVTQTPRHKVTEMGQEVTMRCQPILGHNTVFWYRQTMMQGLELLAYFRNRAPLDDSGMPKDRFSAEMPDATLATLKIQPSEPRDSAVYFCASGLVGTAPLHFGNGTRLTVT.